Presented here are 28 T cell receptor beta chains from one specimen sequenced in a study of graft-versus-host responses after intestinal transplantation. Lymphocytes (intraepithelial and lamina propria) were released by processing the graft tissue. Libraries were prepared by immunoSEQ multiplex PCR; TCRdb keeps only in-frame clonotypes and omits some of them. The data hold just under 30,000 clones, with 80% observed a single time. The sequenced sample was ileum tissue, obtained 98 days after intestinal transplantation. All receptors derive from a human patient who received an intestinal transplant, so some T cells may come from the graft donor.

The rearrangement links TRBV9 to TRBJ2-3; TRBD1 matches 7 bases. The junction had 7 bases not matched to a gene; V was cut back by 1 base and J by 2 bases. This CDR3 has 16 amino acids. Per germline, CDR1 SGDLS and CDR2 YYNGEE. For the CDR3, the DNA is TGTGCCAGCAGCGTACGGGACAGTGATCTCACAGATACGCAGTATTTT. It codes for CASSVRDSDLTDTQYF.

The V call is TRBV5-1, the J call TRBJ1-6; 9 nucleotides agree with TRBD1. CDR1 is SGHRS, CDR2 YFSETQ, per germline. CDR3 length: 13 residues. The junction had 3 bases not matched to a gene; V was cut back by 6 bases and J by 8 bases. This CDR3 reads CASTRTGDSPLHF. The CDR3 region has the DNA TGCGCCAGCACCCGGACAGGGGATTCACCCCTCCACTTT.

The chain recombines TRBV6-5 with TRBJ2-3, with D perhaps assigned TRBD1 or TRBD2 (5 bases each). CDR3 length: 15 residues. V was shortened by 6 bases and J by 2 bases, with 15 bases between the two germline ends. Germline CDR1 MNHEY, CDR2 SVGAGI. The DNA of the CDR3 is TGTGCCAGCAGAGACTATGGGGGAGACACAGATACGCAGTATTTT. Translation gives CASRDYGGDTDTQYF.

The chain is built from TRBV28 and TRBJ1-6; TRBD1 aligns across 7 bases. The CDR3 sequence is 18 residues long. CDR1 is MDHEN and CDR2 is SYDVKM in the germline V gene. Germline trimming cut 7 bases from V and 7 bases from J; bases unmatched to any gene: 19. The CDR3 sequence: CASKVPFPRQGWNSPLHF. The CDR3 DNA follows: TGTGCCAGCAAAGTGCCCTTTCCGAGACAGGGATGGAATTCACCCCTCCACTTT.

This chain joins TRBV7-7 and TRBJ1-4, with a possible D match to TRBD1 (5 bases). Trimming stripped 5 bases from V and 3 bases from J, with 10 bases between. The CDR3 contains 14 residues. Per the germline V gene, CDR1 is SSHAT and CDR2 is FNYEAQ (reference sequence). CDR3 amino acids: CASSPTASNEKLFF. As DNA, the CDR3 is TGTGCCAGCAGCCCGACAGCTTCTAATGAAAAACTGTTTTTT.

The rearrangement joins TRBV2 to TRBJ2-3, with TRBD2 matching 8 bases. The CDR3 runs to 16 residues. With 0 bases clipped from V and 1 base from J, the junction kept 3 bases outside the gene matches. The germline gives CDR1 SNHLY, CDR2 FYNNEI. CDR3 sequence (DNA): TGTGCCAGCAGTGAAGCGTCTAGCGGGCGCACAGATACGCAGTATTTT. As protein: CASSEASSGRTDTQYF.

This chain joins TRBV5-6 and TRBJ1-1, with 7 bases matching TRBD1. J lost 6 bases, V lost 4 bases, and 9 bases had no gene match. Per germline, CDR1 SGHDT and CDR2 YYEEEE. The CDR3 is 14 residues long. The DNA of the CDR3 is TGTGCCAGCAGCAGCGACAGGGCGAGGGCTGAAGCTTTCTTT. It encodes CASSSDRARAEAFF.

The chain carries TRBV25-1 and TRBJ2-7; 8 nucleotides match TRBD2. There are 15 residues in the CDR3. V gave up 3 bases and J gave up 1 base; unmatched junction bases: 5. Germline CDR1 and CDR2: MGHDK and SYGVNS. DNA of the CDR3: TGTGCCAGCAGTGATCTTAGCGGGGTATCCTACGAGCAGTACTTC. It encodes CASSDLSGVSYEQYF.

This clone was picked up a small number of times. The chain combines TRBV5-4 with TRBJ1-4; D may be TRBD1 (6 bases). The CDR3 runs to 14 residues. The germline V gene encodes CDR1 SGHNT and CDR2 YYREEE (reference sequence). Trimming left V 0 bases short and J 8 bases short, with 11 bases between. CDR3 amino acids: CASSLVGGEEKLFF. The DNA for the CDR3 is TGTGCCAGCAGCTTGGTAGGGGGTGAAGAAAAACTGTTTTTT. Full variable domain (missing parts from reference TRBV5-4 and TRBJ1-4): ETGVTQSPTHLIKTRGQQVTLRCSSQSGHNTVSWYQQALGQGPQFIFQYYREEENGRGNFPPRFSGLQFPNYSSELNVNALELDDSALYLCASSLVGGEEKLFFGSGTQLSVL.

This chain joins TRBV18 and TRBJ2-1; 8 bases line up with TRBD1. Trimming took 3 bases from V and 7 from J; bases not matched to a gene: 5. CDR3 length equals 14 residues. Germline CDR1 is KGHSH and CDR2 is LQKENI. CDR3 sequence: CASSPADRENEQFF. The CDR3 DNA is TGTGCCAGCTCACCCGCGGACAGGGAAAATGAGCAGTTCTTC.

This clone was counted a few times. The chain joins TRBV19 to TRBJ1-1; the D is unclear. Germline values: CDR1 LNHDA, CDR2 SQIVND (reference sequence). The CDR3 is made up of 15 amino acids. V was cut by 5 bases and J by 3 bases, with 16 bases left in between. CDR3 nucleotide sequence: TGTGCCAGTAGTTACCCATCAAGAGGGCACACTGAAGCTTTCTTT. Its translation is CASSYPSRGHTEAFF.

The chain couples TRBV5-8 to TRBJ1-5; 8 bases are shared with TRBD1. The CDR3 consists of 15 residues. The junction had 9 bases not matched to a gene; V was cut back by 3 bases and J by 7 bases. Germline lookup yields CDR1 SGHTS and CDR2 YDEGEE. CDR3 loop: CASSSIGQGRQPQHF. The CDR3 DNA reads as TGTGCCAGCAGCTCGATCGGACAGGGAAGGCAGCCCCAGCATTTT.

This rearrangement joins TRBV4-2 to TRBJ1-2; the D is unclear. Germline CDR1 and CDR2: LGHNA and YNFKEQ. This CDR3 is 18 amino acids long. Trimming pared 4 bases from V and 1 base from J, leaving 22 bases between. The CDR3 loop reads CASSPDLYILTRNYGYTF. DNA of the CDR3: TGTGCCAGCAGCCCAGACCTTTACATCCTCACTCGTAACTATGGCTACACCTTC.

The chain uses TRBV5-1 and TRBJ1-2; possible D gene TRBD1, 5 bases. V lost 4 bases and J lost 4, with 8 bases in between. Germline CDR1 and CDR2: SGHRS and YFSETQ. The CDR3 contains 12 residues. The CDR3 region has the DNA TGCGCCAGCAGCCCAGGGATCTATGGCTACACCTTC. Translated: CASSPGIYGYTF.

The chain recombines TRBV5-1 with TRBJ2-2; no clear D. Deletions cut 0 bases from V and 3 bases from J, with 6 bases between. The CDR3 runs to 14 residues. CDR1 SGHRS and CDR2 YFSETQ come from the germline V gene. CDR3 in DNA: TGCGCCAGCAGCTTGGGCCTTTACACCGGGGAGCTGTTTTTT. It is translated as CASSLGLYTGELFF. Supplemented by reference TRBV5-1 and TRBJ2-2, the full variable domain reads KAGVTQTPRYLIKTRGQQVTLSCSPISGHRSVSWYQQTPGQGLQFLFEYFSETQRNKGNFPGRFSGRQFSNSRSEMNVSTLELGDSALYLCASSLGLYTGELFFGEGSRLTVL.

This clone is medium-sized (0.01 to 0.1%) within its sample. At one end the junction does not follow the germline gene, possibly because of a read error. The same CDR3 is also encoded by other DNA sequences in this sample. This sequence joins TRBV19 and TRBJ1-5; D is uncertain. Germline V gives CDR1 LNHDA, CDR2 SQIVND (reference sequence). The CDR3 has 13 amino acids. The DNA of the CDR3 is TGTGCAAGTAGGGTTGATAGCAATCAGCCCCAGCATTTT. Encoded protein: CASRVDSNQPQHF.

This clone was picked up a small number of times. This chain uses TRBV5-1 with TRBJ2-5, with 9 nucleotides matching TRBD2. This CDR3 contains 15 residues. Germline loops: CDR1 SGHRS, CDR2 YFSETQ. Trimming cost V 5 bases and J 4 bases; bases outside gene matches: 9. CDR3 amino acids: CASRASGAPRETQYF. Here the CDR3 DNA reads TGCGCCAGCAGGGCTAGCGGGGCCCCGAGAGAGACCCAGTACTTC.

The V gene is TRBV4-1, the J gene TRBJ1-1; tentative D call: TRBD1 (5 bases). The CDR3 covers 11 residues. Germline V CDR1 and CDR2: MGHRA, YSYEKL. The V gene lost 8 bases and the J gene lost 3 bases, with 7 bases spanning the gap. The CDR3 coding sequence is TGCGCCAGCGGGGGGTACACTGAAGCTTTCTTT. It yields the protein CASGGYTEAFF.

This clone was recorded a few times. The V call is TRBV5-8, the J call TRBJ1-5, with TRBD1 matching 8 bases. The CDR3 is 16 residues long. Germline CDR1 SGHTS, CDR2 YDEGEE. V shed 4 bases, J shed 4 bases, and the junction held 10 bases outside the gene matches. This CDR3 reads CASSPPWGQANQPQHF. CDR3 nucleotide sequence: TGTGCCAGCAGCCCCCCTTGGGGACAGGCAAATCAGCCCCAGCATTTT.

The V gene is TRBV19, the J gene TRBJ1-2, with 9 bases aligning to TRBD1. Per the germline V gene, CDR1 is LNHDA and CDR2 is SQIVND (reference sequence). The junction had 17 bases not matched to a gene; V was cut back by 7 bases and J by 8 bases. The CDR3 has 16 amino acids. The CDR3 nucleotides are TGTGCCAGTACCAGGGGACAGGGACGGTTTGGGGGCGGCTACACCTTC. Protein: CASTRGQGRFGGGYTF. Variable domain in full (rest from reference TRBV19 and TRBJ1-2): DGGITQSPKYLFRKEGQNVTLSCEQNLNHDAMYWYRQDPGQGLRLIYYSQIVNDFQKGDIAEGYSVSREKKESFPLTVTSAQKNPTAFYLCASTRGQGRFGGGYTFGSGTRLTVV.

V usage is TRBV4-2 and J usage is TRBJ1-6; 7 bases match TRBD1. The CDR3 runs 14 residues. Germline V gene data show CDR1 as LGHNA and CDR2 as YNFKEQ. V shed 0 bases, J shed 11 bases, and the junction held 4 bases outside the gene matches. CDR3 sequence: CASSQEDRVPPLHF. CDR3 bases: TGTGCCAGCAGCCAAGAAGACAGGGTGCCACCCCTCCACTTT.

V and J are TRBV7-2 and TRBJ2-2, with D unclear. CDR3 size: 14 residues. With 1 base removed from V and 8 bases from J, the gap between germline ends came to 11 bases. Germline CDR1 and CDR2: SGHTA and FQGNSA. The CDR3 DNA reads as TGTGCCAGCAGCTTAGATGTTTCTTCAGGGGAGCTGTTTTTT. Residues: CASSLDVSSGELFF.

The genes are TRBV2 and TRBJ2-3; 9 positions match TRBD1. Germline V lookup: CDR1 SNHLY, CDR2 FYNNEI. The CDR3 totals 15 residues. V was clipped by 8 bases and J by 4 bases; unmatched bases: 10. CDR3 region: CASGRTGVGSDTQYF. Here the CDR3 DNA reads TGTGCCAGCGGTCGGACAGGGGTGGGGTCAGATACGCAGTATTTT.

The chain uses TRBV5-1 and TRBJ2-7; D unclear. This CDR3 is built from 13 residues. Germline CDR1 is SGHRS and CDR2 is YFSETQ. Trimming took off 0 bases at V and 3 bases at J, with 7 bases between the two ends. CDR3 loop: CASSLEGNYEQYF. The CDR3 DNA reads TGCGCCAGCAGCTTGGAGGGTAACTACGAGCAGTACTTC.

The chain joins TRBV11-2 to TRBJ2-3; TRBD2 aligns across 8 bases. The length of the CDR3 is 16 residues. With 2 bases clipped from V and 1 base from J, the junction kept 5 bases outside the gene matches. CDR1 and CDR2 from the germline V gene are SGHAT and FQNNGV. CDR3 residues: CASSLSPLAGTDTQYF. The CDR3 nucleotides read TGTGCCAGCAGCTTATCCCCACTAGCGGGCACAGATACGCAGTATTTT. Complete variable domain (other parts from reference TRBV11-2 and TRBJ2-3): EAGVAQSPRYKIIEKRQSVAFWCNPISGHATLYWYQQILGQGPKLLIQFQNNGVVDDSQLPKDRFSAERLKGVDSTLKIQPAKLEDSAVYLCASSLSPLAGTDTQYFGPGTRLTVL.

This rearrangement joins TRBV14 to TRBJ2-7; no definite D call. The CDR3 is 12 residues long. CDR1 is SGHDN, CDR2 FVKESK, per germline. Trimming shortened V by 3 bases and J by 3 bases, and 6 bases separated the two germline ends. CDR3 coding DNA: TGTGCCAGCAGCCAGACGGGCTACGAGCAGTACTTC. Translating gives CASSQTGYEQYF. Supplemented by reference TRBV14 and TRBJ2-7, the full variable domain reads EAGVTQFPSHSVIEKGQTVTLRCDPISGHDNLYWYRRVMGKEIKFLLHFVKESKQDESGMPNNRFLAERTGGTYSTLKVQPAELEDSGVYFCASSQTGYEQYFGPGTRLTVT.

V usage is TRBV29-1 and J usage is TRBJ2-1; 7 bases line up with TRBD1. Germline assignment: CDR1 SQVTM and CDR2 ANQGSEA. The V and J ends lost 7 bases and 7 bases, in that order; junction bases with no gene match: 7. The CDR3 spans 12 residues. The CDR3 loop is CSADTGVNEQFF. CDR3 sequence (DNA): TGCAGCGCCGACACAGGGGTGAATGAGCAGTTCTTC.

This chain links TRBV9 with TRBJ1-2; D ambiguous. The CDR3 spans 16 residues. CDR1 and CDR2 (germline): SGDLS, YYNGEE. V was shortened by 3 bases and J by 3 bases, with 18 bases between the two germline ends. CDR3 loop: CASSATPAARDYGYTF. The CDR3 nucleotides read TGTGCCAGCAGCGCAACCCCCGCAGCGAGGGACTATGGCTACACCTTC.